This T cell receptor beta chain was captured in a study of control samples from healthy donors and cancer patients. The method was immunoSEQ multiplex PCR; TCRdb's version includes in-frame clones alone and lacks a portion of them. The sample includes about 130,000 clones, about 95% of them seen just once. The CDR3 totals 14 residues. Trimming shortened V by 2 bases and J by 3 bases, and 11 bases separated the two germline ends. Germline V gives CDR1 SGHRS, CDR2 YFSETQ. The chain couples TRBV5-1 to TRBJ2-5; D possibly corresponds to TRBD1 (6 bases). This TCR was recovered from a man aged 30 to 39 in good health. The sample consisted of blood. CDR3 protein: CASSFQGKEETQYF. CDR3 DNA: TGCGCCAGCAGCTTTCAGGGGAAGGAAGAGACCCAGTACTTC.